This section outlines one T cell receptor beta chain sequence together with its context. This record comes from a study of blood T cell repertoires in COVID-19. Study in general: Italy, Spain and the United States were the sources of the convalescent and acute COVID-19 samples. Nucleic acid was either cDNA or gDNA, and it came from T cells, B-cell-depleted T cells, or PBMCs.

CDR3 length: 14 residues. The V and J ends lost 2 bases and 5 bases, in that order; junction bases with no gene match: 5. CDR1 is MGHRA, CDR2 YSYEKL, per germline. Original handling: It was from reference gene primer amplification that nucleated cell counts were estimated. Clones were sequenced by immunoSEQ multiplex PCR, and TCRdb holds only the in-frame ones, with some missing. The V and J calls and clone size come from that table; D and trimming were worked out from the DNA. Among tens of thousands of clones, roughly 95% were seen once, and the ten largest hold roughly 4%. The receptor was isolated from a human donor with active COVID-19. The donor label of this sample is uncertain. V usage is TRBV4-1 and J usage is TRBJ1-1; 7 positions match TRBD1. The sequencing input was peripheral blood. The CDR3 sequence: CASSQTGVSTEAFF. The CDR3 nucleotides are TGCGCCAGCAGCCAAACAGGGGTATCAACTGAAGCTTTCTTT.